This TCR beta chain was retrieved from a study of blood T cell repertoires in COVID-19 (dated by TCRdb to 2018 to 2021). Looking at the study overall: Collaborator samples came from the United States, Italy and Spain and covered acute and convalescent phases of COVID-19. Sample metadata almost always included a de-identified subject ID, COVID-19 status, age in years and sex. The material from the prospective study consisted of cDNA or gDNA derived from T cells, B-cell-depleted T cells, or PBMCs. The repertoires were made available in a free public database intended to serve as a resource for research on the immune response to SARS-CoV-2. Samples came from the ongoing ImmuneRACE study (first 160 participants) plus 1,254 subjects from 6 global collaborators. Deeply sampled blood TCRbeta repertoires from subjects exposed to, actively infected with, or recovered from COVID-19 were included in the dataset. Where available, HLA class I and class II types were taken from metadata supplied by the sample provider and were not determined by assay-based typing. General findings and caveats noted by the study authors: The amount of clinical and demographic metadata varied by source and participant and was provided uncurated.

TCRbeta CDR3 regions were amplified from genomic DNA by means of the immunoSEQ Assay, a bias-controlled multiplex PCR. In the authors' own workflow: The number of nucleated cells in each sample was estimated by amplification of reference gene primers within the assay. Sequence reads were collapsed and filtered to measure the absolute abundance of every unique TCRbeta CDR3 rearrangement. For each sample, productive Simpson clonality was calculated as the square root of Simpson's diversity index across productive rearrangements. This immuneACCESS table, as held by TCRdb, lists in-frame sequences with V and J called but not all clones. Of the missing ones, under half trace to an unresolved V gene in checked studies; the others have no known cause. The V and J calls and clone size are taken from that table; D and trimming were inferred from the DNA. This sample comprises over 200,000 clones, 89% of them detected only once. Around 6.5% of the sample is held by the ten biggest clonotypes.

Another Seattle source contributed samples from volunteer blood donors who had recovered from COVID-19. The collaborating institutions used their own protocols to collect whole blood in K2EDTA tubes. Collaborator samples were shipped for TCRbeta analysis as frozen whole blood, isolated PBMCs, or DNA extracted from either sample type. Including the terminal cysteine and phenylalanine, the CDR3 comprises 13 residues. CDR3 DNA only is kept here, 39 bases in frame from base 1. CDR1 and CDR2 are read off the germline V gene as SGHAT and FQNNGV. Trimming at the junction amounts to 1 base on V and 4 bases on J, and the germline ends lie 7 bases apart. For this clone: What this receptor recognizes is not known. Base qualities were left out, and no much larger clone turns up one base away.

Sequenced: peripheral blood. This sequence was found in a man in his sixties who had recovered from COVID-19. In this chain, TRBV11-2 is recombined with TRBJ2-5; 6 matching bases give a weak D call of TRBD1. The DNA is as follows: TGTGCCAGCAGCTTAGGAGGGGGAGAGACCCAGTACTTC. Translated, this is CASSLGGGETQYF.